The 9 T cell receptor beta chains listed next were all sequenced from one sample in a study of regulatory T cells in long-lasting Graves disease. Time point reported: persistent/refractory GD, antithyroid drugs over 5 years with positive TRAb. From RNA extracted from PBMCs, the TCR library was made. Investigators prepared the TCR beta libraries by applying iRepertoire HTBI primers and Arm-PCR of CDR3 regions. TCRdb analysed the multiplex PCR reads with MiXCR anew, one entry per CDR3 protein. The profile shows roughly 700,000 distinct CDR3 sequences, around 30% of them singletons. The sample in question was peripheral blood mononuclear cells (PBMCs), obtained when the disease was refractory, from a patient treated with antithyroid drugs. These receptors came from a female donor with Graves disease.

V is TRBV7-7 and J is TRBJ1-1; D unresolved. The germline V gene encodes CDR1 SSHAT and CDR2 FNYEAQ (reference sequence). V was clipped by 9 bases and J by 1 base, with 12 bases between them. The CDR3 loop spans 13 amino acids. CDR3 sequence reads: CASARRRNTEAFF. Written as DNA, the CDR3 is TGTGCCAGTGCCCGGAGGAGGAACACTGAAGCTTTCTTT.

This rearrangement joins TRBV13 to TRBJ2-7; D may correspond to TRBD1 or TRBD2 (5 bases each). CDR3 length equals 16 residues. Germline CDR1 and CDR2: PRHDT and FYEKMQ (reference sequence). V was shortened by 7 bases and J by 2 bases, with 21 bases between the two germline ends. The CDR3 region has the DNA TGTGCCAGCACCCTCCGGCGGGTTTCGGACACCTACGAGCAGTACTTC. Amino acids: CASTLRRVSDTYEQYF. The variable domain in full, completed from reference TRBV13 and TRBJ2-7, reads AAGVIQSPRHLIKEKRETATLKCYPIPRHDTVYWYQQGPGQDPQFLISFYEKMQSDKGSIPDRFSAQQFSDYHSELNMSSLELGDSALYFCASTLRRVSDTYEQYFGPGTRLTVT.

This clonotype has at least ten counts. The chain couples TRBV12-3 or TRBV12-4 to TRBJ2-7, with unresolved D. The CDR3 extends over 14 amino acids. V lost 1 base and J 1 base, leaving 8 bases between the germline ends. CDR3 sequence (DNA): TGTGCCAGCAGTTTAGGTGCAGGTTCCTACGAGCAGTACTTC. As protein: CASSLGAGSYEQYF.

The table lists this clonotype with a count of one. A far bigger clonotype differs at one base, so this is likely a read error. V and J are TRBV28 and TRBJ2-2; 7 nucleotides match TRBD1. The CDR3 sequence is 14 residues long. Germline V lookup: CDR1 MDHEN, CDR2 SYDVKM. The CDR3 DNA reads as TGTGCCAGCAGTTTACCGGGACAGAACACTGAAACTTTCTTT. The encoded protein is CASSLPGQNTETFF.

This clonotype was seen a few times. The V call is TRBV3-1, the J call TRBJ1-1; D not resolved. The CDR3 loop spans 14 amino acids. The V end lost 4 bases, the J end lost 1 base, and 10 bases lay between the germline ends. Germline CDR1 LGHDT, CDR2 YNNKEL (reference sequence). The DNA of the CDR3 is TGTGCCAGCAGCCGAGACACCCAGAACACTGAAGCTTTCTTT. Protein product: CASSRDTQNTEAFF.

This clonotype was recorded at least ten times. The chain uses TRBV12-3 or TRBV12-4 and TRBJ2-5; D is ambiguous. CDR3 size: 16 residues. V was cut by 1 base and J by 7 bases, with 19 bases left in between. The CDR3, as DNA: TGTGCCAGCAGTTTAGAGGGTCGGGTGCCCTCCGGGACCCAGTACTTC. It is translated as CASSLEGRVPSGTQYF.

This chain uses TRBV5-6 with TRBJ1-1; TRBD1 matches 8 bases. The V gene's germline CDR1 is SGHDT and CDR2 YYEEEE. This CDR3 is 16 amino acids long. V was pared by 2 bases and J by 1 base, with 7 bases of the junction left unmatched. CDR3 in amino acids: CASSFRTGQGNTEAFF. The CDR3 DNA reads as TGTGCCAGCAGCTTCCGTACAGGACAGGGGAACACTGAAGCTTTCTTT.

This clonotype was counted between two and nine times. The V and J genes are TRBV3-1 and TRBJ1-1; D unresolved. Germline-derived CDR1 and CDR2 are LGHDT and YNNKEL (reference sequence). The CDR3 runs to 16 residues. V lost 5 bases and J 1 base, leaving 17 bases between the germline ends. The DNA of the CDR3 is TGTGCCAGCAGCAAAAGGGCCGGACGGGAGAACACTGAAGCTTTCTTT. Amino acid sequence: CASSKRAGRENTEAFF.

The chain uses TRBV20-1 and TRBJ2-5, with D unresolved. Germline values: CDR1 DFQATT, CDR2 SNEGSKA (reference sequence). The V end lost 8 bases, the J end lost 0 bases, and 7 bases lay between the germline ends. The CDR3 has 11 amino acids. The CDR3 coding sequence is TGCAGTCTGAGGTACCAAGAGACCCAGTACTTC. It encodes CSLRYQETQYF.